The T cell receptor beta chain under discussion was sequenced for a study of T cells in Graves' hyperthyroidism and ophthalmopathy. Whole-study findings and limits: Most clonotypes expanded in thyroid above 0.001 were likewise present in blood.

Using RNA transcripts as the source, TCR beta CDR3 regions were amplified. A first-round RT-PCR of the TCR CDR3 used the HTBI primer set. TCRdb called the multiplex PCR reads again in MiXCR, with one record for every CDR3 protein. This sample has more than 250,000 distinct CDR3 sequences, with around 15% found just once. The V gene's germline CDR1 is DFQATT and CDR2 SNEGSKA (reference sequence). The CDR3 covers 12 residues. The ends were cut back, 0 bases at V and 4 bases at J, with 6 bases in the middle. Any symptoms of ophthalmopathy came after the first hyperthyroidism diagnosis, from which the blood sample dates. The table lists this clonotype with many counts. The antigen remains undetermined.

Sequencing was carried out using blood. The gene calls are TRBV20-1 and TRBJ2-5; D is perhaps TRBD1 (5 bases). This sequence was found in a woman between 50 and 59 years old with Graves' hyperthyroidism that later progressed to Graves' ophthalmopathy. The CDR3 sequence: CSAREGLETQYF. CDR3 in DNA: TGCAGTGCTAGAGAGGGGCTAGAGACCCAGTACTTC.